These 2 T cell receptor beta chains originate from one sample sequenced in a study of tumor and adjacent non-tumor tissue in lung cancer. TCRbeta libraries were built with three rounds of nested PCR, modified from ARM-PCR. Using its own MiXCR run on the multiplex PCR reads, TCRdb lists one record per CDR3 protein. The sample records approximately 47,000 distinct CDR3 sequences, under 75% being singletons. The template was RNA from unsorted bulk tissue. More than 3 cm separated this lung sample from the edge of the tumor. The sequencing input was distant non-tumor lung tissue. All receptors come from a woman in her seventies with non-small cell lung cancer.

Remarks on this clonotype: A junction boundary mismatches the germline segment, possibly from a read error. This sequence joins TRBV6-5 and TRBJ2-7, with TRBD1 matching over 9 bases. The CDR3 sequence is 13 residues long. Germline CDR1 and CDR2: MNHEY and SVGAGI. CDR3 region: CVATGQGRIEQYF. Written as DNA, the CDR3 is TGTGTCGCCACGGGACAGGGTCGCATCGAGCAATACTTC.

Of note for this clonotype: It is likely a read error, because the conserved phenylalanine at the end of the CDR3 is missing. The chain couples TRBV30 to TRBJ2-6; a possible D gene is TRBD1 (6 bases). The germline CDR1 and CDR2 sequences are GTSNPN and SVGIG (reference sequence). Trimming left V 1 base short and J 2 bases short, with 9 bases between. The CDR3 consists of 15 residues. CDR3 sequence (DNA): TGTGCCTGGAGTGGGACAGCACCTGGGGCCAACGTCCTGACTCTC. Encoded protein: CAWSGTAPGANVLTL.